This entry lists 31 T cell receptor beta chains sequenced from one sample in a study of blood T cells in healthy people across ages. Then a second PCR, running roughly 7 to 11 cycles, was carried out with a sample-barcoded 5' primer and a J-beta primer mix. TCRdb itself ran the 5' RACE reads through MiXCR, one entry per CDR3 protein. Of 1.2 million to 1.5 million distinct CDR3 sequences detected, around 59% appear once; the ten largest clones hold 6.7%. The sequenced sample was blood. All receptors derive from a man between 18 and 35 years old in good health.

The chain joins TRBV10-1 to TRBJ2-2, with a tentative D call TRBD1 (6 bases). Trimming stripped 6 bases from V and 2 bases from J, with 13 bases between. CDR1 WNHNN and CDR2 SYGVQD come from the germline V gene (reference sequence). The CDR3 length is 15 residues. This chain's CDR3 is CASSPDSSNTGELFF. In DNA form, the CDR3 reads TGCGCCAGCAGCCCGGACAGCTCTAACACCGGGGAGCTGTTTTTT.

The genes are TRBV9 and TRBJ2-2; possible D gene TRBD2, 5 bases. The CDR3 covers 12 residues. Trimming removed 4 bases at V and 8 bases at J, with 9 bases between. Germline V gives CDR1 SGDLS, CDR2 YYNGEE. The CDR3 is CASSPERGELFF. The CDR3 nucleotides read TGTGCCAGCAGCCCAGAGCGGGGGGAGCTGTTTTTT.

The CDR3 is CASSTRRAYNEQFF. The CDR3 DNA follows: TGTGCCAGCAGTACCAGGAGGGCCTACAATGAGCAGTTCTTC. V usage is TRBV12-3 or TRBV12-4 and J usage is TRBJ2-1, with a tentative D call TRBD2 (6 bases). Trimming left V 5 bases short and J 2 bases short, with 10 bases between. The CDR3 runs 14 residues.

This clonotype appeared a few times. The CDR3 nucleotides are TGCGCCAGCAGCCAAGATCCGGGGATCAACGAGCAGTACTTC. Translated: CASSQDPGINEQYF. The chain couples TRBV4-1 to TRBJ2-7, with a possible D match to TRBD2 (5 bases). This CDR3 is 14 amino acids long. Trimming removed 0 bases from V and 5 bases from J, with 11 bases in between. CDR1 and CDR2 (germline): MGHRA, YSYEKL.

The chain is built from TRBV20-1 and TRBJ1-1; weak D call: TRBD1 (6 bases). V lost 0 bases and J 4 bases, leaving 12 bases between the germline ends. Germline CDR1 reads DFQATT; CDR2 reads SNEGSKA (reference sequence). CDR3 length: 14 residues. The CDR3 region has the DNA TGCAGTGCTAGAGATCTGGGCAGGGGCACTGAAGCTTTCTTT. This sequence encodes CSARDLGRGTEAFF.

The chain recombines TRBV29-1 with TRBJ2-5; 8 bases agree with TRBD1. Germline V gives CDR1 SQVTM, CDR2 ANQGSEA. V dropped 3 bases and J dropped 1; count of bases not matched to a gene: 4. The CDR3 runs to 14 residues. CDR3 amino acids: CSVEAGTGQETQYF. DNA for the CDR3: TGCAGCGTTGAGGCTGGGACAGGCCAAGAGACCCAGTACTTC.

The CDR3 bases are TGCGCCAGCAGCTCTATCGGATGGGGGAGGCAGTACTTC. Residues: CASSSIGWGRQYF. V gene TRBV5-1 combines with J gene TRBJ2-5, with a weak D call TRBD2 (6 bases). CDR3 size: 13 residues. In germline, CDR1 is SGHRS, CDR2 YFSETQ. V lost 3 bases, J lost 11 bases, and 17 bases lay in between. Looking up the rest from reference TRBV5-1 and TRBJ2-5 gives the full variable domain: KAGVTQTPRYLIKTRGQQVTLSCSPISGHRSVSWYQQTPGQGLQFLFEYFSETQRNKGNFPGRFSGRQFSNSRSEMNVSTLELGDSALYLCASSSIGWGRQYFGPGTRLLVL.

The chain recombines TRBV15 with TRBJ2-6, with D unresolved. Between the trimmed V and J ends, which lost 4 bases and 0 bases, there was a span of 4 bases. Germline lookup yields CDR1 LNHNV and CDR2 YYDKDF (reference sequence). This CDR3 contains 14 residues. The CDR3 DNA sequence: TGTGCCACCAGCAAATCCTCTGGGGCCAACGTCCTGACTTTC. The encoded protein is CATSKSSGANVLTF.

This chain links TRBV6-2 or TRBV6-3 with TRBJ1-1; TRBD1 is a possible D gene (6 bases). The V gene lost 2 bases and the J gene lost 1 base, with 14 bases spanning the gap. CDR3 size: 16 residues. Germline loops: CDR1 MNHEY, CDR2 SVGEGT. CDR3 amino acids: CASSYPTGTQNTEAFF. Here the CDR3 DNA reads TGTGCCAGCAGTTACCCCACCGGGACACAGAACACTGAAGCTTTCTTT.

The chain couples TRBV9 to TRBJ1-2; TRBD1 matches at 7 bases. This CDR3 is built from 16 residues. In germline, CDR1 is SGDLS, CDR2 YYNGEE. V was clipped by 3 bases and J by 2 bases; unmatched bases: 10. CDR3 loop: CASSARTGPLNYGYTF. CDR3 nucleotide sequence: TGTGCCAGCAGCGCCCGGACAGGCCCGCTCAACTATGGCTACACCTTC.

This rearrangement joins TRBV28 to TRBJ1-6, with no clear D. V lost 11 bases and J 0 bases, leaving 11 bases between the germline ends. Germline assignment: CDR1 MDHEN and CDR2 SYDVKM. The CDR3 sequence is 14 residues long. The CDR3 here is CAGLQSSYNSPLHF. The CDR3 region has the DNA TGTGCCGGCCTTCAGAGCTCCTATAATTCACCCCTCCACTTT.

The chain uses TRBV4-3 and TRBJ1-1; D is unresolved. The germline V gene has CDR1 LGHNA and CDR2 YSLEER. The CDR3 spans 15 residues. V lost 4 bases, J lost 1 base, and 13 bases lay in between. The CDR3 spells CASSPSPGSNTEAFF. The CDR3 DNA sequence: TGCGCCAGCAGCCCAAGCCCAGGCTCGAACACTGAAGCTTTCTTT.

The J gene is TRBJ1-1, the V gene TRBV4-2, with D perhaps matching TRBD1 (6 bases). The germline CDR1 and CDR2 sequences are LGHNA and YNFKEQ. The CDR3 extends over 13 amino acids. The ends were cut back, 0 bases at V and 8 bases at J, with 10 bases in the middle. CDR3 coding DNA: TGTGCCAGCAGCCAAGATGAACAGGGAGAAGCTTTCTTT. It yields the protein CASSQDEQGEAFF.

V usage is TRBV4-1 and J usage is TRBJ1-1; 9 positions agree with TRBD1. The germline gives CDR1 MGHRA, CDR2 YSYEKL. The CDR3 is 13 residues long. The junction had 2 bases not matched to a gene; V was cut back by 2 bases and J by 7 bases. Written as DNA, the CDR3 is TGCGCCAGCAGCCAAACAGGGGGCGGTGAAGCTTTCTTT. Protein product: CASSQTGGGEAFF.

Only a few counts were recorded for this clonotype. The CDR3 is CSISGVYQETQYF. The CDR3 DNA reads TGCAGCATTAGCGGGGTGTACCAAGAGACCCAGTACTTC. V and J are TRBV29-1 and TRBJ2-5; 8 nucleotides line up with TRBD2. The CDR3 runs to 13 residues. With V trimmed by 8 bases and J by 0 bases, 5 bases remained unmatched. CDR1 and CDR2 (germline): SQVTM, ANQGSEA.

The chain has TRBV6-4 and TRBJ2-7; no definite D call. This CDR3 contains 15 residues. Germline assignment: CDR1 MRHNA and CDR2 SNTAGT. Between the trimmed V and J ends, which lost 8 bases and 3 bases, there was a span of 20 bases. The CDR3, as DNA: TGTGCCAGCCTCCACGTCCGGAGACCGAGCTACGAGCAGTACTTC. Translated: CASLHVRRPSYEQYF.

This chain links TRBV6-6 with TRBJ2-1; D is unresolved. From germline, CDR1 is MNHNY and CDR2 SVGAGI (reference sequence). This CDR3 is built from 13 residues. Trimming cost V 7 bases and J 8 bases, with 15 bases left between them. CDR3 DNA: TGTGCCAGCATAGACAACCCTGGCGATGAGCAGTTCTTC. Encoded protein: CASIDNPGDEQFF.

This rearrangement joins TRBV25-1 to TRBJ2-4; TRBD2 agrees at 9 bases. The J call may be incorrect, as the DNA end agrees better with TRBJ2-5. Germline CDR1 MGHDK, CDR2 SYGVNS. This CDR3 is built from 17 residues. The CDR3 here is CASSASAGGWGQETQYF. CDR3 in DNA: TGTGCCAGCAGTGCATCGGCGGGAGGGTGGGGTCAAGAGACCCAGTACTTC.

This clonotype has a handful of counts. This rearrangement joins TRBV20-1 to TRBJ2-1; weak D call: TRBD2 (6 bases). V dropped 3 bases and J dropped 3 bases, with 12 bases sitting between them. The germline CDR1 and CDR2 sequences are DFQATT and SNEGSKA (reference sequence). The CDR3 covers 14 residues. CDR3 DNA sequence: TGCAGTGCTAGGAAGAGCGGGCTCTACAATGAGCAGTTCTTC. Protein: CSARKSGLYNEQFF.

The chain is built from TRBV20-1 and TRBJ2-7; D is unresolved. Trimming shortened V by 6 bases and J by 2 bases, and 11 bases separated the two germline ends. This CDR3 region has 12 residues. Germline-derived CDR1 and CDR2 are DFQATT and SNEGSKA (reference sequence). The CDR3 DNA sequence: TGCAGTGCCCTAGGGTACACCTACGAGCAGTACTTC. Its translation is CSALGYTYEQYF.

The V and J genes are TRBV6-5 and TRBJ2-2, with a weak D call TRBD2 (6 bases). Trimming pared 4 bases from V and 4 bases from J, leaving 13 bases between. This CDR3 has 15 residues. The germline CDR1 and CDR2 sequences are MNHEY and SVGAGI. The CDR3: CASSLTRLVTGELFF. The CDR3 coding sequence is TGTGCCAGCAGTTTGACCCGACTAGTCACCGGGGAGCTGTTTTTT.

The rearrangement uses TRBV3-1 and TRBJ1-5; a weak D match, TRBD1 (6 bases). This CDR3 spans 16 amino acids. Germline assignment: CDR1 LGHDT and CDR2 YNNKEL (reference sequence). V was cut by 2 bases and J by 2 bases, with 13 bases left in between. The CDR3 region has the DNA TGTGCCAGCAGCCAAAACACAGGGATCGGCAATCAGCCCCAGCATTTT. Its protein is CASSQNTGIGNQPQHF.

This clonotype was seen only a few times. The V and J genes are TRBV3-1 and TRBJ2-5; perhaps TRBD1 as D (7 bases). The length of the CDR3 is 16 residues. Trimming removed 1 base from V and 1 base from J, with 13 bases in between. Germline V lookup: CDR1 LGHDT, CDR2 YNNKEL (reference sequence). For the CDR3, the DNA is TGTGCCAGCAGCCAAGTCCTCAGGGGGGTCCAAGAGACCCAGTACTTC. It encodes CASSQVLRGVQETQYF.

The rearrangement joins TRBV5-6 to TRBJ2-3; D assignment may be TRBD1 or TRBD2 (6 bases each). CDR1 and CDR2 (germline): SGHDT, YYEEEE. The CDR3 is made up of 15 amino acids. Trimming removed 2 bases at V and 4 bases at J, with 14 bases between. Here the CDR3 DNA reads TGTGCCAGCAGCTTTCGGGGGCGCATTGCAGATACGCAGTATTTT. It yields the protein CASSFRGRIADTQYF. Based on the CDR3 plus reference TRBV5-6 and TRBJ2-3, the full variable domain is DAGVTQSPTHLIKTRGQQVTLRCSPKSGHDTVSWYQQALGQGPQFIFQYYEEEERQRGNFPDRFSGHQFPNYSSELNVNALLLGDSALYLCASSFRGRIADTQYFGPGTRLTVL.

The chain joins TRBV20-1 to TRBJ2-3, with 16 bases lining up with TRBD2. The CDR3 loop spans 17 amino acids. Germline values: CDR1 DFQATT, CDR2 SNEGSKA (reference sequence). V was clipped by 6 bases and J by 1 base; unmatched bases: 7. As DNA, the CDR3 is TGCAGTGCAGCCGGGACTAGCGGGGGGGCCGGCACAGATACGCAGTATTTT. Its translation: CSAAGTSGGAGTDTQYF.

The chain has TRBV6-1 and TRBJ2-1; the D is unclear. Trimming removed 3 bases at V and 7 bases at J, with 16 bases between. There are 15 residues in the CDR3. Per germline, CDR1 MNHNS and CDR2 SASEGT. The CDR3 DNA reads TGTGCCAGCAGTGACTGGCGTGCCCCCTCGAATGAGCAGTTCTTC. Protein sequence: CASSDWRAPSNEQFF.

The genes are TRBV2 and TRBJ2-4, with D perhaps TRBD2 (6 bases). The germline gives CDR1 SNHLY, CDR2 FYNNEI. There are 17 residues in the CDR3. Trimming cost V 6 bases and J 2 bases, with 20 bases left between them. CDR3 in amino acids: CASSLASPRGPKNIQYF. The CDR3 coding sequence is TGTGCCAGCAGCTTAGCGTCCCCGCGGGGTCCCAAAAACATTCAGTACTTC.

The chain employs TRBV20-1 and TRBJ2-7, with TRBD1 identical over 7 bases. Germline CDR1 and CDR2: DFQATT and SNEGSKA (reference sequence). This CDR3 is built from 14 residues. Trimming removed 3 bases from V and 2 bases from J; junction bases left unmatched: 7. CDR3 in amino acids: CSASSDRDTYEQYF. In nucleotides, the CDR3 is TGCAGTGCTAGCAGTGACAGGGACACCTACGAGCAGTACTTC.

This clonotype was seen once. The chain uses TRBV6-2 or TRBV6-3 and TRBJ1-4; a possible D gene is TRBD1 (5 bases). In germline, CDR1 is MNHEY, CDR2 SVGEGT. The CDR3 runs to 16 residues. V was trimmed by 7 bases and J by 2 bases, leaving 17 bases between them. The CDR3 loop is CASNSDLGATNEKLFF. The CDR3 DNA reads as TGTGCCAGCAACTCAGATTTAGGGGCGACTAATGAAAAACTGTTTTTT.

There are a few counts of this clonotype. The V call is TRBV4-1, the J call TRBJ2-5; weak D call: TRBD1 (6 bases). V dropped 0 bases and J dropped 4 bases, with 12 bases sitting between them. This CDR3 comprises 15 residues. Germline V lookup: CDR1 MGHRA, CDR2 YSYEKL. The CDR3 DNA reads as TGCGCCAGCAGCCAAGAACAGGGATTGGTAGAGACCCAGTACTTC. Protein sequence: CASSQEQGLVETQYF.

The genes are TRBV18 and TRBJ2-1; D unresolved. Trimming shortened V by 2 bases and J by 10 bases, and 12 bases separated the two germline ends. Germline assignment: CDR1 KGHSH and CDR2 LQKENI. CDR3 size: 13 residues. The CDR3 bases are TGTGCCAGCTCACCAGTCGAATTGGAGGAGCAGTTCTTC. Protein: CASSPVELEEQFF.